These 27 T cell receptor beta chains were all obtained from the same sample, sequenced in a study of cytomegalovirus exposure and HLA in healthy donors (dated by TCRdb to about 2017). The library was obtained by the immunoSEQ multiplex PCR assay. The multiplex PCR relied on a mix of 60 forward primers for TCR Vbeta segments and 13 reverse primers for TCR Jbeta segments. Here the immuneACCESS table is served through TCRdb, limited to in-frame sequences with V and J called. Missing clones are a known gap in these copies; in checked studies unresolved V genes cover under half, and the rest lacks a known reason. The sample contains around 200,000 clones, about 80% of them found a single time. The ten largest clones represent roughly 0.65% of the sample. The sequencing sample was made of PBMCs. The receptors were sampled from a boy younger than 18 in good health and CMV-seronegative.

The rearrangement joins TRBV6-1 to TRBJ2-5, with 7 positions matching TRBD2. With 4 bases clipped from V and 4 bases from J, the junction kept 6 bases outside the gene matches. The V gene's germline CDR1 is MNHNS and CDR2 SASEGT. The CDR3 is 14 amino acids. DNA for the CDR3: TGTGCCAGCAGTGTAGGGGTAGCGGGAGAGACCCAGTACTTC. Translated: CASSVGVAGETQYF.

The CDR3 bases are TGTGCCAGCAGCCAAGATAGGGCGGGACCGTCCTACAATGAGCAGTTCTTC. It specifies CASSQDRAGPSYNEQFF. The chain joins TRBV4-2 to TRBJ2-1, with TRBD2 as a possible D gene (6 bases). V was shortened by 0 bases and J by 1 base, with 13 bases between the two germline ends. Germline lookup yields CDR1 LGHNA and CDR2 YNFKEQ. The CDR3 runs 17 residues.

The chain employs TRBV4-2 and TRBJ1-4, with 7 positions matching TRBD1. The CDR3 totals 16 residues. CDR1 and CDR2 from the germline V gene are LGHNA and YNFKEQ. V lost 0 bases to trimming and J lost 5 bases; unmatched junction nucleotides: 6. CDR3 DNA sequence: TGTGCCAGCAGCCAAGAGTCCGGGACAGCGAATGAAAAACTGTTTTTT. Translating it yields CASSQESGTANEKLFF.

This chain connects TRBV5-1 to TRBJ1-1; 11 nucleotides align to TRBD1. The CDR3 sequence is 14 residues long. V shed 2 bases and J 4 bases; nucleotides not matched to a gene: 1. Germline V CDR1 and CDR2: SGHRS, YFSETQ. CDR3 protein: CASSFGTGGTEAFF. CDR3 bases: TGCGCCAGCAGCTTCGGGACAGGGGGCACTGAAGCTTTCTTT.

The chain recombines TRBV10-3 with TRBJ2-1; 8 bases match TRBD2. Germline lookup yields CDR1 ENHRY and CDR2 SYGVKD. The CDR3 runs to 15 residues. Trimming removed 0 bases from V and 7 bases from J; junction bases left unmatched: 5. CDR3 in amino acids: CAISESGGLVNEQFF. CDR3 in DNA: TGTGCCATCAGTGAGTCGGGGGGACTAGTAAATGAGCAGTTCTTC.

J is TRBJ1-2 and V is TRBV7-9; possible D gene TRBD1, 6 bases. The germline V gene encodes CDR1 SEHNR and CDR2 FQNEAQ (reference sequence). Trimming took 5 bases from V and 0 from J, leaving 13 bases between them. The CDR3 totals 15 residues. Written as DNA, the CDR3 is TGTGCCAGCAGCCTCGGAGGGGGGGCTAACTATGGCTACACCTTC. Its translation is CASSLGGGANYGYTF. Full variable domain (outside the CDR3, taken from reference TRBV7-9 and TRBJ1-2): DTGVSQNPRHKITKRGQNVTFRCDPISEHNRLYWYRQTLGQGPEFLTYFQNEAQLEKSRLLSDRFSAERPKGSFSTLEIQRTEQGDSAMYLCASSLGGGANYGYTFGSGTRLTVV.

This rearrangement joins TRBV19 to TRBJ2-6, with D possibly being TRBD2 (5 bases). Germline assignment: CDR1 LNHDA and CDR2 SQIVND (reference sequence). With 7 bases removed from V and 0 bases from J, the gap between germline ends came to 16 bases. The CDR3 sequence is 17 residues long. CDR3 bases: TGTGCCAGTATGAGAGGAGGACCTTACTCTGGGGCCAACGTCCTGACTTTC. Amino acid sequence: CASMRGGPYSGANVLTF.

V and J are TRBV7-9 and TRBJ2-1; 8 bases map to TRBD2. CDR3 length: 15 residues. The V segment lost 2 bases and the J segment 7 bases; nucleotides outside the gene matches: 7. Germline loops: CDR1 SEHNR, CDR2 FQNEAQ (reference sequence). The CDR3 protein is CASSLPGRVGNEQFF. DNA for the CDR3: TGTGCCAGCAGCTTACCCGGGAGGGTTGGGAATGAGCAGTTCTTC.

CDR3 residues: CASSGGKFHEQYF. The CDR3 DNA reads as TGTGCCAGCAGTGGAGGCAAGTTTCACGAGCAGTACTTC. This chain uses TRBV6-1 with TRBJ2-7, with D unclear. From germline, CDR1 is MNHNS and CDR2 SASEGT. The ends were cut back, 4 bases at V and 5 bases at J, with 12 bases in the middle. This CDR3 is 13 amino acids long.

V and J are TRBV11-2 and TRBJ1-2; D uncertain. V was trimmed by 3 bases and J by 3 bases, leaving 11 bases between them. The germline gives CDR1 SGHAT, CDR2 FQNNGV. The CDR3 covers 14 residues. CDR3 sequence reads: CASSFGSSYYGYTF. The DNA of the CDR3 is TGTGCCAGCAGCTTCGGTTCTTCGTACTATGGCTACACCTTC.

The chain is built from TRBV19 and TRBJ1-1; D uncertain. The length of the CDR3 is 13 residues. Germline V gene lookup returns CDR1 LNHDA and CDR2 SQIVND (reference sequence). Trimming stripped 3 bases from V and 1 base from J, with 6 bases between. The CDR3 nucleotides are TGTGCCAGTAGTATTATTCGGAACACTGAAGCTTTCTTT. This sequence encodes CASSIIRNTEAFF. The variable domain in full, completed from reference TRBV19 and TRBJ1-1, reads DGGITQSPKYLFRKEGQNVTLSCEQNLNHDAMYWYRQDPGQGLRLIYYSQIVNDFQKGDIAEGYSVSREKKESFPLTVTSAQKNPTAFYLCASSIIRNTEAFFGQGTRLTVV.

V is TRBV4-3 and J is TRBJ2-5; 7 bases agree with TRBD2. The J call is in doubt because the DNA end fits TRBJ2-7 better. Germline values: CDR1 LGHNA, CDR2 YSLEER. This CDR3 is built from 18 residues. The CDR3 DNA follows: TGCGCCAGCAGCCAAGAAGTGAGCGGGACTACCCTCTCCTACGAGCAGTACTTC. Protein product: CASSQEVSGTTLSYEQYF.

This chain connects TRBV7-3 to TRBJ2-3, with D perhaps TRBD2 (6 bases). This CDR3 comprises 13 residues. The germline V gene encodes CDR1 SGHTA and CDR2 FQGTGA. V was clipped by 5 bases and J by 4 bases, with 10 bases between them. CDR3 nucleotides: TGTGCCAGCAGCGAGCGGGCTTCAGATACGCAGTATTTT. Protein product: CASSERASDTQYF.

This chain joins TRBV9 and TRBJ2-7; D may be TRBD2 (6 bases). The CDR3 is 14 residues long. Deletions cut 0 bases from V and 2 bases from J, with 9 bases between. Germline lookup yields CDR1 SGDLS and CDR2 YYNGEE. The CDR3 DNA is TGTGCCAGCAGCGTAGGACTAGGAGCCTACGAGCAGTACTTC. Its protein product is CASSVGLGAYEQYF.

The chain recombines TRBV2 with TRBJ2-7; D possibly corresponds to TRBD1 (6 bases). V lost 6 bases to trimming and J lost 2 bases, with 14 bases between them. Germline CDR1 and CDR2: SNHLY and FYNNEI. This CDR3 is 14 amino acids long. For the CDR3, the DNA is TGTGCCAGCAGCGAGACAGGACCTCCCTACGAGCAGTACTTC. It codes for CASSETGPPYEQYF.

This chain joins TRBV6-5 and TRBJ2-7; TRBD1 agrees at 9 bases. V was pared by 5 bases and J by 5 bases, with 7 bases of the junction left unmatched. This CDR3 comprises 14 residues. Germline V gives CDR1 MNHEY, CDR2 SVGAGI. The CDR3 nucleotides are TGTGCCAGCAGTCCACAGGGGGCTTGGGACGAGCAGTACTTC. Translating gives CASSPQGAWDEQYF.

The CDR3 coding sequence is TGTGCCTGGAGTGTGGGGCATGTGTCCTACGAGCAGTACTTC. As protein: CAWSVGHVSYEQYF. The chain joins TRBV30 to TRBJ2-7; the D gene is possibly TRBD1 (5 bases). This CDR3 region has 14 residues. Per the germline V gene, CDR1 is GTSNPN and CDR2 is SVGIG (reference sequence). Between the trimmed V and J ends, which lost 0 bases and 1 base, there was a span of 10 bases.

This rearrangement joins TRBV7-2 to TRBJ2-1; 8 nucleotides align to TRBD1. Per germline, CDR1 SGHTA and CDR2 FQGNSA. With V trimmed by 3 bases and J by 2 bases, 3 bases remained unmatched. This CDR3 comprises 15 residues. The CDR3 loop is CASSFKQGAYNEQFF. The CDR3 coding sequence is TGTGCCAGCAGCTTTAAACAGGGGGCCTACAATGAGCAGTTCTTC.

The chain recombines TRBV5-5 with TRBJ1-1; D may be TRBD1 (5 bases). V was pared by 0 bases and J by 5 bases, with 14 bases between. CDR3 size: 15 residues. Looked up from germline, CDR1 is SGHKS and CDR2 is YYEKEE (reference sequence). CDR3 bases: TGTGCCAGCAGCTTGGCCTCGGGGAGGGGTACTGAAGCTTTCTTT. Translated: CASSLASGRGTEAFF.

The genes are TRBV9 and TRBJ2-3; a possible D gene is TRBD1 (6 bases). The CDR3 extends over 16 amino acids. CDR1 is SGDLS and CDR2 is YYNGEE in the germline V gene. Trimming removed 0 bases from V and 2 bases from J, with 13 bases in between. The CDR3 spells CASSVGRQGTTDTQYF. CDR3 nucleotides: TGTGCCAGCAGCGTAGGGAGGCAGGGGACCACAGATACGCAGTATTTT.

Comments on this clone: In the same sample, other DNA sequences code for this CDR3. The CDR3 nucleotides are TGTGCCAGCAGCGGAGGCGGGCCCTCCTACGAGCAGTACTTC. Translated: CASSGGGPSYEQYF. The genes are TRBV9 and TRBJ2-7; perhaps TRBD2 as D (5 bases). The CDR3 runs to 14 residues. Germline CDR1 is SGDLS and CDR2 is YYNGEE. Between the trimmed V and J ends, which lost 3 bases and 0 bases, there was a span of 10 bases.

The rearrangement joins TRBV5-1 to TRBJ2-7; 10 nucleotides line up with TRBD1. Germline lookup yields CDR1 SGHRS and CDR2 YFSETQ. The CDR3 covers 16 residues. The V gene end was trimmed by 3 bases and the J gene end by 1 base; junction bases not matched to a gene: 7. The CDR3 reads CASSSLDRGLSYEQYF. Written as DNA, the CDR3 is TGCGCCAGCAGCTCCCTCGACAGGGGGCTTTCCTACGAGCAGTACTTC.

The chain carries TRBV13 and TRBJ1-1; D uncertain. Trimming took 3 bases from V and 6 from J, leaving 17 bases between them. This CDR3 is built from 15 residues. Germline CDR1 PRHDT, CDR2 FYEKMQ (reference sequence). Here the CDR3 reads CASSLYGDRFSEAFF. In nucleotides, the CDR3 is TGTGCCAGCAGCTTGTACGGGGATAGGTTCTCTGAAGCTTTCTTT.

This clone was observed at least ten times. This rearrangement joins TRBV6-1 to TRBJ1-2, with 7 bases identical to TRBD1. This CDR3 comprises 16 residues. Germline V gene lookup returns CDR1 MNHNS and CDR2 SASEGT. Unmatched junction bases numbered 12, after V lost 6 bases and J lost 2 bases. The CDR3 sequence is CASSELPDRWNYGYTF. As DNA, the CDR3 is TGTGCCAGCAGCGAACTTCCGGACAGGTGGAACTATGGCTACACCTTC.

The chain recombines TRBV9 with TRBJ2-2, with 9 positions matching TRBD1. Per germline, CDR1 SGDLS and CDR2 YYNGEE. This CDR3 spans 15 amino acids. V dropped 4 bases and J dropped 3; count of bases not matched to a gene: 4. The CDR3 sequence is CASSPRDRDTGELFF. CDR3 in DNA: TGTGCCAGCAGCCCGCGGGACAGGGACACCGGGGAGCTGTTTTTT.

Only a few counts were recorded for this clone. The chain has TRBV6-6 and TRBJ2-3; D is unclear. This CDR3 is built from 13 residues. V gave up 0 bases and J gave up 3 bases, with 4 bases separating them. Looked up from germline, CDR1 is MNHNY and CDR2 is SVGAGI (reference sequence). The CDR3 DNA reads TGTGCCAGCAGTTACTCAGAGACAGATACGCAGTATTTT. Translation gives CASSYSETDTQYF.

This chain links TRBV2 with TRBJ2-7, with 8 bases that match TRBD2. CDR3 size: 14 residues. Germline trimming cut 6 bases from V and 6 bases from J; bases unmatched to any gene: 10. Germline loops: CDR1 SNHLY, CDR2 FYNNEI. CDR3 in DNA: TGTGCCAGCAGGCCCGGGACTAGTAGTGCCGAGCAGTACTTC. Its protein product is CASRPGTSSAEQYF.